Presented here are 14 T cell receptor beta chains from one specimen sequenced in a study of blood T cell repertoires in COVID-19. Only in-frame clones appear in the TCRdb table, and some are missing; sequencing was by immunoSEQ multiplex PCR. The sample comprises approximately 150,000 clones, roughly 89% of which are singletons, and more than 6.5% rests with the top ten. Sequencing was carried out using peripheral blood. The receptors here all came from a woman in her 50s with active or convalescent COVID-19.

The chain carries TRBV5-4 and TRBJ1-1; D is perhaps TRBD1 (6 bases). V lost 3 bases, J lost 0 bases, and 12 bases lay in between. CDR1 is SGHNT and CDR2 is YYREEE in the germline V gene (reference sequence). The length of the CDR3 is 15 residues. DNA for the CDR3: TGTGCCAGCAGCTCTCGGACAGCACTGAACACTGAAGCTTTCTTT. Its protein is CASSSRTALNTEAFF.

The chain combines TRBV10-3 with TRBJ2-1; TRBD1 agrees at 9 bases. Germline CDR1 reads ENHRY; CDR2 reads SYGVKD. This CDR3 comprises 16 residues. The V segment lost 3 bases and the J segment 3 bases; nucleotides outside the gene matches: 6. CDR3 sequence (DNA): TGTGCCATCAGTGACGGACAGGGGAAACTCTACAATGAGCAGTTCTTC. Encoded protein: CAISDGQGKLYNEQFF.

This chain uses TRBV11-3 with TRBJ2-4; TRBD2 agrees at 7 bases. This CDR3 region has 13 residues. Per the germline V gene, CDR1 is SGHNT and CDR2 is YENEEA. J was trimmed by 4 bases and V by 8 bases; bases with no gene match: 5. Written as DNA, the CDR3 is TGTGCCAGCCTGCGGCGGGAGAAAAACATTCAGTACTTC. This encodes CASLRREKNIQYF.

This clone has more than one count but fewer than ten. The genes are TRBV25-1 and TRBJ2-3; the D gene is possibly TRBD1 (5 bases). The V and J ends lost 3 bases and 0 bases respectively, with 7 bases between them. This CDR3 comprises 14 residues. Germline loops: CDR1 MGHDK, CDR2 SYGVNS. The DNA of the CDR3 is TGTGCCAGCAGTGATTCAGGGAGCACAGATACGCAGTATTTT. Its protein is CASSDSGSTDTQYF.

The rearrangement uses TRBV19 and TRBJ1-1; D might be TRBD1 (6 bases). V was pared by 5 bases and J by 1 base, with 11 bases between. Germline loops: CDR1 LNHDA, CDR2 SQIVND (reference sequence). This CDR3 is built from 14 residues. The CDR3 protein is CASSPVDRNTEAFF. CDR3 bases: TGTGCCAGTAGTCCGGTGGACAGGAACACTGAAGCTTTCTTT.

CDR3 sequence (DNA): TGCACCAGCAGCCCCCTACGGACACAACACACCGGGGAGCTGTTTTTT. This sequence encodes CTSSPLRTQHTGELFF. V is TRBV1 and J is TRBJ2-2; no check of the table's D call, TRBD1, against the DNA was made. TRBV1 is assigned pseudogene status. The CDR3 totals 16 residues.

The chain has TRBV6-5 and TRBJ2-7, with TRBD2 as a possible D gene (6 bases). CDR1 is MNHEY, CDR2 SVGAGI, per germline. Trimming took off 5 bases at V and 5 bases at J, with 19 bases between the two ends. The CDR3 extends over 15 amino acids. The CDR3 DNA reads as TGTGCCAGCAGTCCCCAGGAGGGTTCTAGGAACGAGCAGTACTTC. Translating it yields CASSPQEGSRNEQYF.

This chain connects TRBV5-6 to TRBJ1-4; no clear D. V shed 0 bases and J shed 3 bases, with 6 bases lying between them. The germline V gene has CDR1 SGHDT and CDR2 YYEEEE. The CDR3 extends over 14 amino acids. This CDR3 reads CASSLGRANEKLFF. The CDR3 DNA reads as TGTGCCAGCAGCTTGGGTAGAGCTAATGAAAAACTGTTTTTT.

This clone occurred once. This chain uses TRBV2 with TRBJ1-5; possibly TRBD1 for D (5 bases). The germline V gene has CDR1 SNHLY and CDR2 FYNNEI. V lost 3 bases and J lost 6, with 15 bases in between. CDR3 length equals 15 residues. The CDR3 sequence: CASSDWGQGGQPQHF. The CDR3 nucleotides are TGTGCCAGCAGTGATTGGGGCCAGGGAGGTCAGCCCCAGCATTTT. Full variable domain (missing parts from reference TRBV2 and TRBJ1-5): EPEVTQTPSHQVTQMGQEVILRCVPISNHLYFYWYRQILGQKVEFLVSFYNNEISEKSEIFDDQFSVERPDGSNFTLKIRSTKLEDSAMYFCASSDWGQGGQPQHFGDGTRLSIL.

This chain connects TRBV2 to TRBJ1-1, with D perhaps TRBD1 (6 bases). This CDR3 region has 13 residues. Germline V lookup: CDR1 SNHLY, CDR2 FYNNEI. V lost 5 bases to trimming and J lost 1 base, with 8 bases between them. Here the CDR3 DNA reads TGTGCCAGCAGTACGGACAGGAACACTGAAGCTTTCTTT. Protein: CASSTDRNTEAFF.

J is TRBJ1-1 and V is TRBV19; D is unresolved. The CDR3 sequence is 13 residues long. CDR1 and CDR2 from the germline V gene are LNHDA and SQIVND (reference sequence). The ends were cut back, 4 bases at V and 5 bases at J, with 11 bases in the middle. The CDR3 loop reads CASSSTVETEAFF. The CDR3 DNA sequence: TGTGCCAGTAGTAGTACGGTGGAGACTGAAGCTTTCTTT.

The genes are TRBV10-3 and TRBJ2-1, with D possibly matching TRBD2 (6 bases). Germline lookup yields CDR1 ENHRY and CDR2 SYGVKD. This CDR3 is 15 amino acids long. The ends were cut back, 8 bases at V and 0 bases at J, with 14 bases in the middle. The CDR3 nucleotides read TGTGCCATCCAGGCAGACGGGGGCTCCTACAATGAGCAGTTCTTC. Its protein is CAIQADGGSYNEQFF.

This chain uses TRBV12-3 or TRBV12-4 with TRBJ2-7; perhaps TRBD1 as D (5 bases). V was trimmed by 5 bases and J by 3 bases, leaving 8 bases between them. The CDR3 spans 12 residues. In DNA form, the CDR3 reads TGTGCCAGCAGTCAGGACATCTACGAGCAGTACTTC. Translating gives CASSQDIYEQYF.

This clone came up many times. The chain links TRBV27 to TRBJ2-1; TRBD1 aligns across 7 bases. The germline gives CDR1 MNHEY, CDR2 SMNVEV (reference sequence). The CDR3 sequence is 17 residues long. V shed 8 bases, J shed 1 base, and the junction held 14 bases outside the gene matches. CDR3 nucleotide sequence: TGTGCCAGCGCACGGACAGGCAGCGGACTTTCCTACAATGAGCAGTTCTTC. Residues: CASARTGSGLSYNEQFF.